One sample yielded the 21 T cell receptor beta chains listed below, sequenced in a study of cytomegalovirus exposure and HLA in healthy donors. The protocol was immunoSEQ multiplex PCR, while the TCRdb copy is restricted to in-frame clones and leaves out a portion. This sample has some 150,000 clones, with approximately 90% found just once. The sequenced material came from PBMCs. These receptors were taken from a woman aged 25-40 years in good health and CMV-seropositive.

This clone was found once. V is TRBV9 and J is TRBJ2-2; possible D gene TRBD2, 6 bases. Germline V gene sequence: CDR1 SGDLS, CDR2 YYNGEE. V was cut by 2 bases and J by 1 base, with 12 bases left in between. CDR3 length: 16 amino acids. The CDR3 DNA is TGTGCCAGCAGCGTGATGACTAGTCGGAACACCGGGGAGCTGTTTTTT. Its protein is CASSVMTSRNTGELFF.

The chain uses TRBV6-5 and TRBJ2-7; TRBD1 matches 9 bases. This CDR3 has 15 residues. The ends lost 7 bases at V and 4 bases at J; junction bases unmatched: 11. Germline CDR1 MNHEY, CDR2 SVGAGI. The CDR3 reads CASTPNTGGLYEQYF. CDR3 bases: TGTGCCAGCACTCCTAATACAGGGGGCTTATACGAGCAGTACTTC.

The V call is TRBV7-2, the J call TRBJ2-3; TRBD1 matches at 11 bases. The germline CDR1 and CDR2 sequences are SGHTA and FQGNSA. The V gene end was trimmed by 7 bases and the J gene end by 5 bases; junction bases not matched to a gene: 8. CDR3 length: 15 residues. CDR3 sequence (DNA): TGTGCCAGCAATAACGGACAGGGGGCAAGAGATACGCAGTATTTT. Encoded protein: CASNNGQGARDTQYF.

This rearrangement joins TRBV11-2 to TRBJ2-7; D is perhaps TRBD2 (6 bases). The CDR3 runs 15 residues. The V and J ends lost 1 base and 3 bases respectively, with 13 bases between them. The germline V gene has CDR1 SGHAT and CDR2 FQNNGV. Here the CDR3 DNA reads TGTGCCAGCAGCTTAGGGAGGGGAATGGGCTACGAGCAGTACTTC. Protein: CASSLGRGMGYEQYF.

This chain joins TRBV18 and TRBJ2-3; the D is unclear. Germline CDR1 is KGHSH and CDR2 is LQKENI. Trimming removed 3 bases from V and 2 bases from J, with 12 bases in between. This CDR3 has 15 amino acids. In DNA form, the CDR3 reads TGTGCCAGCTCACCTCAAGCCGCCATCACAGATACGCAGTATTTT. It yields the protein CASSPQAAITDTQYF.

The V and J genes are TRBV6-1 and TRBJ2-1; 12 bases are shared with TRBD2. CDR3 length: 16 residues. Looked up from germline, CDR1 is MNHNS and CDR2 is SASEGT. J lost 6 bases, V lost 4 bases, and 7 bases had no gene match. CDR3 amino acids: CASSVRLAGVSNEQFF. CDR3 DNA sequence: TGTGCCAGCAGTGTCCGACTAGCGGGAGTGAGCAATGAGCAGTTCTTC.

V usage is TRBV6-5 and J usage is TRBJ1-1; D remains unclear. Germline CDR1 and CDR2: MNHEY and SVGAGI. The V end was cut by 0 bases, the J end by 3 bases, with 11 bases between. This CDR3 has 15 amino acids. The CDR3 DNA reads TGTGCCAGCAGTTACTCCCCCGACACTCACACTGAAGCTTTCTTT. This sequence encodes CASSYSPDTHTEAFF.

The chain uses TRBV5-1 and TRBJ2-1; 11 nucleotides match TRBD2. V lost 2 bases to trimming and J lost 2 bases; unmatched junction nucleotides: 9. The CDR3 is made up of 18 amino acids. Germline assignment: CDR1 SGHRS and CDR2 YFSETQ. Written as DNA, the CDR3 is TGCGCCAGCAGCTTTGACAGGGGGACTAGCGGTCCCTACAATGAGCAGTTCTTC. It codes for CASSFDRGTSGPYNEQFF.

The chain employs TRBV28 and TRBJ1-5; 7 bases align to TRBD1. This CDR3 spans 16 amino acids. In germline, CDR1 is MDHEN, CDR2 SYDVKM. After removal of 1 base from V and 2 bases from J, the junction contained 5 bases not matched to a gene. The CDR3 sequence is CASSLYTGERNQPQHF. CDR3 sequence (DNA): TGTGCCAGCAGTTTATATACAGGGGAGCGCAATCAGCCCCAGCATTTT.

V is TRBV9 and J is TRBJ2-6; 10 nucleotides align to TRBD1. Germline lookup yields CDR1 SGDLS and CDR2 YYNGEE. This CDR3 is 21 amino acids long. The trim removed 3 bases at V and 0 bases at J, leaving 15 bases unmatched. The CDR3 DNA follows: TGTGCCAGCAGCGGGGGGACAGGGGCACCAAGAATGCACTCTGGGGCCAACGTCCTGACTTTC. It translates to CASSGGTGAPRMHSGANVLTF.

V and J are TRBV7-8 and TRBJ1-2, with 8 bases lining up with TRBD1. This CDR3 has 14 residues. Per the germline V gene, CDR1 is SGHVS and CDR2 is FQNEAQ. V lost 1 base, J lost 8 bases, and 6 bases stayed unmatched. The CDR3 nucleotides read TGTGCCAGCAGCTTAGAGACAGGGGTTCGGGGCTACACCTTC. This translates into CASSLETGVRGYTF.

The rearrangement uses TRBV5-8 and TRBJ2-5; 12 bases agree with TRBD1. The J segment lost 5 bases and the V segment lost 4 bases, leaving 9 bases of the junction unmatched. Germline CDR1 reads SGHTS; CDR2 reads YDEGEE. The CDR3 is made up of 16 amino acids. CDR3 residues: CASSAGQGARGETQYF. Here the CDR3 DNA reads TGTGCCAGCAGCGCGGGACAGGGGGCGCGGGGGGAGACCCAGTACTTC. The whole variable domain, remainder taken from reference TRBV5-8 and TRBJ2-5, is EAGVTQSPTHLIKTRGQQATLRCSPISGHTSVYWYQQALGLGLQFLLWYDEGEERNRGNFPPRFSGRQFPNYSSELNVNALELEDSALYLCASSAGQGARGETQYFGPGTRLLVL.

The rearrangement uses TRBV28 and TRBJ1-1; 9 bases map to TRBD1. The length of the CDR3 is 15 residues. CDR1 and CDR2 from the germline V gene are MDHEN and SYDVKM. V lost 6 bases, J lost 1 base, and 6 bases stayed unmatched. The DNA for the CDR3 is TGTGCCAGCAGACCTCCGGGACAGGGGAACACTGAAGCTTTCTTT. Its translation: CASRPPGQGNTEAFF.

J is TRBJ1-5 and V is TRBV2, with TRBD1 matching 7 bases. The ends lost 6 bases at V and 1 base at J; junction bases unmatched: 6. Germline CDR1 is SNHLY and CDR2 is FYNNEI. This CDR3 has 15 amino acids. CDR3 nucleotides: TGTGCCAGCAGCCACGACAGGGAGAGCAATCAGCCCCAGCATTTT. This translates into CASSHDRESNQPQHF. Using reference TRBV2 and TRBJ1-5 for the parts outside the CDR3, the full variable domain is EPEVTQTPSHQVTQMGQEVILRCVPISNHLYFYWYRQILGQKVEFLVSFYNNEISEKSEIFDDQFSVERPDGSNFTLKIRSTKLEDSAMYFCASSHDRESNQPQHFGDGTRLSIL.

The rearrangement links TRBV19 to TRBJ1-1; 8 nucleotides match TRBD1. The V gene's germline CDR1 is LNHDA and CDR2 SQIVND (reference sequence). This CDR3 region has 15 residues. V lost 6 bases, J lost 1 base, and 7 bases stayed unmatched. As DNA, the CDR3 is TGTGCCAGTAGATACGGACAGGGCGGGAACACTGAAGCTTTCTTT. Its protein is CASRYGQGGNTEAFF.

This sequence joins TRBV6-6 and TRBJ1-1; a weak D match, TRBD1 (5 bases). V was clipped by 9 bases and J by 0 bases, with 11 bases between them. Per germline, CDR1 MNHNY and CDR2 SVGAGI (reference sequence). The CDR3 has 13 residues. CDR3 DNA sequence: TGTGCCAGTGAAGCAGGGTTGAACACTGAAGCTTTCTTT. Translated: CASEAGLNTEAFF.

The chain links TRBV4-2 to TRBJ1-2, with TRBD1 as a possible D gene (5 bases). Germline assignment: CDR1 LGHNA and CDR2 YNFKEQ. V lost 0 bases, J lost 5 bases, and 16 bases lay in between. CDR3 size: 16 residues. In nucleotides, the CDR3 is TGTGCCAGCAGCCAAGAGGGGGAGGGAACGGCTTATGGCTACACCTTC. This gives the protein CASSQEGEGTAYGYTF.

This clone occurred a few times. This chain uses TRBV11-2 with TRBJ1-1; TRBD1 is a possible D gene (5 bases). This CDR3 has 16 residues. V was cut by 3 bases and J by 2 bases, with 16 bases left in between. Germline V gene lookup returns CDR1 SGHAT and CDR2 FQNNGV. DNA for the CDR3: TGTGCCAGCAGCTTCGGATGGGCAGGGTACAACACTGAAGCTTTCTTT. It encodes CASSFGWAGYNTEAFF.

The chain uses TRBV27 and TRBJ2-1; no clear D. Trimming took off 5 bases at V and 1 base at J, with 15 bases between the two ends. CDR1 and CDR2 from the germline V gene are MNHEY and SMNVEV (reference sequence). CDR3 length: 16 residues. The CDR3 is CASSPRETESYNEQFF. DNA of the CDR3: TGTGCCAGCAGTCCCCGAGAAACAGAGTCCTACAATGAGCAGTTCTTC.

This clone occurred once. The chain has TRBV5-1 and TRBJ2-7; D is undetermined. Germline-derived CDR1 and CDR2 are SGHRS and YFSETQ. The CDR3 has 12 amino acids. Deletions cut 4 bases from V and 1 base from J, with 6 bases between. CDR3 loop: CASSLNSYEQYF. The CDR3 DNA reads as TGCGCCAGCAGCCTTAATTCCTACGAGCAGTACTTC.

In the case of this clone: This sample also contains other DNA sequences that code for the same CDR3. The chain is built from TRBV19 and TRBJ1-1; D possibly corresponds to TRBD1 (6 bases). Germline values: CDR1 LNHDA, CDR2 SQIVND (reference sequence). CDR3 size: 11 residues. V was trimmed by 11 bases and J by 1 base, leaving 8 bases between them. CDR3 loop: CASTGNTEAFF. The CDR3 DNA sequence: TGTGCCTCGACAGGGAACACTGAAGCTTTCTTT.